What follows are 23 T cell receptor beta chains derived from one specimen sequenced in a study of Ad26.COV2.S vaccination and SARS-CoV-2 variants. Specified treatment: some 20 received Ad26.COV2.S at low or high dose, single or two shots; 5 received placebo; per-sample allocation not given. Collection of samples fell on day 63 after the first vaccine or placebo injection. Here immunoSEQ multiplex PCR was the method, and the copy in TCRdb shows in-frame clones only, minus some. The table has some 390,000 clones, roughly nine tenths seen once. Sequencing used peripheral blood, obtained in a trial of Ad26.COV2.S vaccine versus placebo. The receptors come from a person aged 18-65 years who received the Ad26.COV2.S COVID-19 vaccine or a placebo.

This clone was counted once. The rearrangement uses TRBV24-1 and TRBJ1-5, with D tentatively TRBD1 (6 bases). This CDR3 comprises 14 residues. The germline V gene encodes CDR1 KGHDR and CDR2 SFDVKD. Trimming shortened V by 6 bases and J by 6 bases, and 14 bases separated the two germline ends. The chain's CDR3 is CATSSARGGQPQHF. The CDR3 DNA reads as TGTGCCACCAGTTCCGCCAGGGGAGGTCAGCCCCAGCATTTT.

The genes are TRBV4-1 and TRBJ2-1; 12 bases line up with TRBD2. The V segment lost 1 base and the J segment 9 bases; nucleotides outside the gene matches: 10. The CDR3 loop spans 17 amino acids. CDR1 MGHRA and CDR2 YSYEKL come from the germline V gene. CDR3 in amino acids: CASSQAQLAGGLAEQFF. CDR3 in DNA: TGCGCCAGCAGCCAAGCCCAACTAGCGGGGGGCCTAGCTGAGCAGTTCTTC.

This rearrangement joins TRBV2 to TRBJ2-5; 10 bases line up with TRBD1. In germline, CDR1 is SNHLY, CDR2 FYNNEI. The CDR3 has 15 amino acids. V shed 5 bases, J shed 5 bases, and the junction held 8 bases outside the gene matches. This chain's CDR3 is CASSPRTGGSETQYF. CDR3 DNA sequence: TGTGCCAGCAGTCCTCGGACAGGGGGTTCGGAGACCCAGTACTTC.

The chain employs TRBV19 and TRBJ1-2; no clear D. V was pared by 5 bases and J by 3 bases, with 13 bases between. The CDR3 is 14 amino acids. CDR1 is LNHDA and CDR2 is SQIVND in the germline V gene (reference sequence). The CDR3 sequence: CASSYARADYGYTF. CDR3 nucleotides: TGTGCCAGTAGTTATGCCCGGGCTGACTATGGCTACACCTTC.

The chain is built from TRBV7-9 and TRBJ1-6, with D uncertain. This CDR3 comprises 13 residues. Trimming pared 4 bases from V and 9 bases from J, leaving 10 bases between. Germline CDR1 is SEHNR and CDR2 is FQNEAQ (reference sequence). The CDR3 DNA is TGTGCCAGCAGCTCGGGCGGGAGTTCACCCCTCCACTTT. This codes for CASSSGGSSPLHF. Looking up the rest from reference TRBV7-9 and TRBJ1-6 gives the full variable domain: DTGVSQNPRHKITKRGQNVTFRCDPISEHNRLYWYRQTLGQGPEFLTYFQNEAQLEKSRLLSDRFSAERPKGSFSTLEIQRTEQGDSAMYLCASSSGGSSPLHFGNGTRLTVT.

This chain connects TRBV14 to TRBJ2-2; 9 bases align to TRBD1. Germline assignment: CDR1 SGHDN and CDR2 FVKESK. The junction had 14 bases not matched to a gene; V was cut back by 2 bases and J by 7 bases. The CDR3 totals 18 residues. The chain's CDR3 is CASSQRVVYRGQVGELFF. In DNA, the CDR3 is TGTGCCAGCAGCCAACGAGTGGTTTACAGGGGGCAGGTCGGGGAGCTGTTTTTT.

V gene TRBV5-6 combines with J gene TRBJ1-5, with no clear D. Trimming took 0 bases from V and 5 from J, leaving 6 bases between them. The CDR3 sequence is 13 residues long. Germline CDR1 reads SGHDT; CDR2 reads YYEEEE. The CDR3 nucleotides are TGTGCCAGCAGCTTGGCAGGTTATCAGCCCCAGCATTTT. Encoded protein: CASSLAGYQPQHF.

A word on this clone: Other DNA sequences in the same sample also yield this CDR3. V gene TRBV11-2 combines with J gene TRBJ2-7; no firm D call. CDR1 and CDR2 (germline): SGHAT, FQNNGV. V was clipped by 1 base and J by 0 bases, with 7 bases between them. CDR3 length: 14 amino acids. CDR3 nucleotides: TGTGCCAGCAGCTTAGCGCGAAGCTCCTACGAGCAGTACTTC. Protein sequence: CASSLARSSYEQYF.

This clone appeared once. V gene TRBV18 combines with J gene TRBJ1-1; no definite D call. This CDR3 contains 14 residues. Looked up from germline, CDR1 is KGHSH and CDR2 is LQKENI. V dropped 5 bases and J dropped 1 base, with 11 bases sitting between them. The DNA of the CDR3 is TGTGCCAGCTCAGCAACCCGGGCGAACACTGAAGCTTTCTTT. This codes for CASSATRANTEAFF.

V is TRBV5-8 and J is TRBJ2-2; no clear D. The CDR3 has 14 amino acids. Deletions cut 2 bases from V and 10 bases from J, with 15 bases between. Germline lookup yields CDR1 SGHTS and CDR2 YDEGEE. CDR3 sequence: CASSFRTLFVELFF. DNA for the CDR3: TGTGCCAGCAGCTTTAGGACCTTGTTCGTGGAGCTGTTTTTT. The entire variable domain, with the rest obtained from reference TRBV5-8 and TRBJ2-2, is as follows: EAGVTQSPTHLIKTRGQQATLRCSPISGHTSVYWYQQALGLGLQFLLWYDEGEERNRGNFPPRFSGRQFPNYSSELNVNALELEDSALYLCASSFRTLFVELFFGEGSRLTVL.

The rearrangement links TRBV7-9 to TRBJ1-1; possible D gene TRBD1, 6 bases. Germline-derived CDR1 and CDR2 are SEHNR and FQNEAQ (reference sequence). V was cut by 1 base and J by 11 bases, with 14 bases left in between. The CDR3 totals 13 residues. The CDR3 spells CASSLVIDRQAFF. CDR3 nucleotide sequence: TGTGCCAGCAGCTTAGTGATCGACAGGCAGGCTTTCTTT.

The chain combines TRBV6-2 or TRBV6-3 with TRBJ1-4; no definite D call. The germline CDR1 and CDR2 sequences are MNHEY and SVGEGT. V lost 4 bases and J lost 8, with 8 bases in between. The CDR3 has 12 residues. The CDR3 DNA sequence: TGTGCCAGCAGTTCCCTTGGGGAAAAACTGTTTTTT. Its translation is CASSSLGEKLFF.

V and J are TRBV2 and TRBJ1-1; maybe TRBD1 (5 bases). V was trimmed by 5 bases and J by 4 bases, leaving 11 bases between them. CDR3 length equals 13 residues. Germline assignment: CDR1 SNHLY and CDR2 FYNNEI. The CDR3 coding sequence is TGTGCCAGCAGTCATCAGGGCGGCACTGAAGCTTTCTTT. Amino acid sequence: CASSHQGGTEAFF.

This chain uses TRBV5-4 with TRBJ1-2; D is undetermined. V lost 0 bases, J lost 6 bases, and 12 bases lay in between. CDR1 and CDR2 (germline): SGHNT, YYREEE (reference sequence). This CDR3 region has 14 residues. The CDR3 DNA reads as TGTGCCAGCAGCTTGGCACAAAATAGGGATGGCTACACCTTC. This sequence encodes CASSLAQNRDGYTF. The full variable domain, completed using reference TRBV5-4 and TRBJ1-2, is ETGVTQSPTHLIKTRGQQVTLRCSSQSGHNTVSWYQQALGQGPQFIFQYYREEENGRGNFPPRFSGLQFPNYSSELNVNALELDDSALYLCASSLAQNRDGYTFGSGTRLTVV.

V and J are TRBV30 and TRBJ2-1; 7 nucleotides agree with TRBD1. The V segment lost 5 bases and the J segment 5 bases; nucleotides outside the gene matches: 3. CDR3 length equals 12 residues. The germline gives CDR1 GTSNPN, CDR2 SVGIG (reference sequence). CDR3 in DNA: TGTGCCTGGGCAGACAGGGACAATGAGCAGTTCTTC. Amino acid sequence: CAWADRDNEQFF.

This sequence joins TRBV14 and TRBJ1-1, with TRBD1 matching 11 bases. The germline CDR1 and CDR2 sequences are SGHDN and FVKESK. Trimming at V came to 2 bases and at J to 11 bases, leaving 16 bases not matched to a gene. This CDR3 has 17 residues. The CDR3 coding sequence is TGTGCCAGCAGCCAACGGACAGGGGGCGCCTTCGGTCCATCGGCTTTCTTT. Its protein is CASSQRTGGAFGPSAFF. The full variable domain, with the rest looked up from reference TRBV14 and TRBJ1-1, is EAGVTQFPSHSVIEKGQTVTLRCDPISGHDNLYWYRRVMGKEIKFLLHFVKESKQDESGMPNNRFLAERTGGTYSTLKVQPAELEDSGVYFCASSQRTGGAFGPSAFFGQGTRLTVV.

This rearrangement joins TRBV5-4 to TRBJ2-7; 7 nucleotides line up with TRBD2. Germline V CDR1 and CDR2: SGHNT, YYREEE (reference sequence). This CDR3 is 14 amino acids long. V lost 3 bases, J lost 4 bases, and 7 bases stayed unmatched. Here the CDR3 DNA reads TGTGCCAGCAGCTCCGGACTAGTATCATACGAGCAGTACTTC. Amino acid sequence: CASSSGLVSYEQYF.

The chain carries TRBV9 and TRBJ2-1; TRBD1 matches 10 bases. V gave up 0 bases and J gave up 2 bases; unmatched junction bases: 2. CDR3 length equals 16 residues. CDR1 is SGDLS and CDR2 is YYNGEE in the germline V gene. CDR3 bases: TGTGCCAGCAGCGTAGGGGGGACAGGGGCCTACAATGAGCAGTTCTTC. Protein sequence: CASSVGGTGAYNEQFF.

This sequence joins TRBV20-1 and TRBJ1-3; D is undetermined. CDR3 length: 11 amino acids. CDR1 DFQATT and CDR2 SNEGSKA come from the germline V gene (reference sequence). Between the trimmed V and J ends, which lost 5 bases and 2 bases, there was a span of 4 bases. CDR3 sequence (DNA): TGCAGTGCTCAGACTGGAAACACCATATATTTT. It translates to CSAQTGNTIYF.

The chain links TRBV7-2 to TRBJ1-5; D gene unclear. The CDR3 totals 13 residues. Trimming cost V 3 bases and J 6 bases, with 9 bases left between them. Germline-derived CDR1 and CDR2 are SGHTA and FQGNSA. This CDR3 reads CASSLGVGQPQHF. Written as DNA, the CDR3 is TGTGCCAGCAGCTTGGGAGTCGGTCAGCCCCAGCATTTT. Complete variable domain (other parts from reference TRBV7-2 and TRBJ1-5): GAGVSQSPSNKVTEKGKDVELRCDPISGHTALYWYRQSLGQGLEFLIYFQGNSAPDKSGLPSDRFSAERTGGSVSTLTIQRTQQEDSAVYLCASSLGVGQPQHFGDGTRLSIL.

This chain connects TRBV7-9 to TRBJ1-5, with D hard to call. CDR3 length equals 15 residues. Trimming stripped 1 base from V and 3 bases from J, with 10 bases between. Germline V gene lookup returns CDR1 SEHNR and CDR2 FQNEAQ (reference sequence). CDR3 residues: CASSLVGGNNQPQHF. The CDR3 DNA sequence: TGTGCCAGCAGCTTAGTAGGTGGGAACAATCAGCCCCAGCATTTT. Full variable domain (missing parts from reference TRBV7-9 and TRBJ1-5): DTGVSQNPRHKITKRGQNVTFRCDPISEHNRLYWYRQTLGQGPEFLTYFQNEAQLEKSRLLSDRFSAERPKGSFSTLEIQRTEQGDSAMYLCASSLVGGNNQPQHFGDGTRLSIL.

This rearrangement joins TRBV27 to TRBJ2-7, with 7 bases fitting TRBD2. J lost 0 bases, V lost 6 bases, and 5 bases had no gene match. Germline loops: CDR1 MNHEY, CDR2 SMNVEV (reference sequence). This CDR3 has 14 residues. This CDR3 is CASSDPGGSYEQYF. The CDR3 DNA is TGTGCCAGCAGCGACCCGGGGGGCTCCTACGAGCAGTACTTC.

The chain links TRBV2 to TRBJ2-7; TRBD2 is a possible D gene (6 bases). V lost 7 bases, J lost 5 bases, and 9 bases lay in between. Germline V CDR1 and CDR2: SNHLY, FYNNEI. The CDR3 contains 11 residues. Written as DNA, the CDR3 is TGTGCCAGCACTCGGAGGGACGAGCAGTACTTC. Translating it yields CASTRRDEQYF.